This T cell receptor beta chain came from a study of blood T cell repertoires in COVID-19. Study as a whole: Whether acute or convalescent, the COVID-19 samples came from the United States, Italy and Spain. Sources were T cells, B-cell-depleted T cells, or PBMCs; the material itself was cDNA or gDNA.

CDR1 is SGHTA, CDR2 FQGNSA, per germline. This CDR3 spans 14 amino acids. Deletions cut 7 bases from V and 0 bases from J, with 9 bases between. This clone has only one observation. Per the authors' pipeline: Estimated nucleated cell counts came from reference gene primer amplification. TCRdb's copy holds only in-frame clones and misses some; the assay was immunoSEQ multiplex PCR. That table is the source of V, J and clone size, and D and trimming were worked out from the DNA. There are 10,000 to 15,000 clones in the sample; around 78% occur only once, and about 35% lies in the top ten. J is TRBJ2-2 and V is TRBV7-2; D remains ambiguous. The sequence came from a human donor in a cohort sampled during active COVID-19. Sequenced: peripheral blood. CDR3 bases: TGTGCCAGCATCGGAACAGCGAACACCGGGGAGCTGTTTTTT. Protein: CASIGTANTGELFF.